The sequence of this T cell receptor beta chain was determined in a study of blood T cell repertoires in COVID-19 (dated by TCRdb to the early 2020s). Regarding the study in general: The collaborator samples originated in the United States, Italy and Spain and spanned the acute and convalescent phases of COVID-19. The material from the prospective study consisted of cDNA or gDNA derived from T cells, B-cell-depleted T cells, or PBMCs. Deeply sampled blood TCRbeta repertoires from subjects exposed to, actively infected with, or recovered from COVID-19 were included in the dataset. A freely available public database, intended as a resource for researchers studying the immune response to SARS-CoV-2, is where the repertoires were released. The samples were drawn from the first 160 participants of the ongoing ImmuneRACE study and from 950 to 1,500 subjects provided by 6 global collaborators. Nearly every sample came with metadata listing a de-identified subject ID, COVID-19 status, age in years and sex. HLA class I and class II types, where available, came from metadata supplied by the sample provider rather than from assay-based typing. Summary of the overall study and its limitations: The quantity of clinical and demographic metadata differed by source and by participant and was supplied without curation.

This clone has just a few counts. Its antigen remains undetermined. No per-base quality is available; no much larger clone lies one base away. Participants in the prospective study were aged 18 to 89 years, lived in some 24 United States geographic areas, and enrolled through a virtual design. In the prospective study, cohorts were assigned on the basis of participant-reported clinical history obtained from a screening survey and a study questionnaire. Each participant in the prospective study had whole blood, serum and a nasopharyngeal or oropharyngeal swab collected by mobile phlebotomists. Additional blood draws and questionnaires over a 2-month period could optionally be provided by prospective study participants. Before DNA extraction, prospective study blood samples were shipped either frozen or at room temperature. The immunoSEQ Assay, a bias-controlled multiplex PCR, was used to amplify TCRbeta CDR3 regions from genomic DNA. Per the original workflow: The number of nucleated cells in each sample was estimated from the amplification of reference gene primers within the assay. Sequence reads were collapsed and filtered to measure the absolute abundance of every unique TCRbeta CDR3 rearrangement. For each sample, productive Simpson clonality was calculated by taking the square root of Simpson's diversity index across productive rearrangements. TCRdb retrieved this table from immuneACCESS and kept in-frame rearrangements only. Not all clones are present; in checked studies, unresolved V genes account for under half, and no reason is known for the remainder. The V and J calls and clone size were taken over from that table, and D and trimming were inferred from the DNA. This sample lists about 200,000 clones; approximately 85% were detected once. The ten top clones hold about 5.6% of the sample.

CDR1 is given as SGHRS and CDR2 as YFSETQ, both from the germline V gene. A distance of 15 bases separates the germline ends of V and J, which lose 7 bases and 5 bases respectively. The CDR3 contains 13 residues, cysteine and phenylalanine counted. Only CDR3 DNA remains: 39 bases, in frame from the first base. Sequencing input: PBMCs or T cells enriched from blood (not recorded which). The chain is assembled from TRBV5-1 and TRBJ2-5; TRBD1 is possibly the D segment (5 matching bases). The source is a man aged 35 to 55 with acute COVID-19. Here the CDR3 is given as CASALGARETQYF. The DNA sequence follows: TGCGCCAGCGCATTAGGGGCACGGGAGACCCAGTACTTC.